The rows below give T cell receptor beta chains drawn from one sample of a study of beta chain features in type 1 diabetes. Produced via immunoSEQ multiplex PCR; TCRdb's table is partial and in-frame only. The profile shows hundreds of thousands of clones, around 15% of them singletons. Specimen: naive CD4+ T cells from blood. Source of these receptors: a young man with type 1 diabetes. Both conserved end residues are part of each CDR3. The D gene is left open where the match is weak. Clone size appears in some rows only: once, few, many, or a class for an expanded clone.

j_call clone_size cdr3_length v_call d_call cdr3_aa cdr3_nt
TRBJ2-1 . 16 TRBV19 TRBD2 CASSIFTSGSYNEQFF TGTGCCAGTAGTATCTTTACTAGCGGATCCTACAATGAGCAGTTCTTC
TRBJ1-1 few 18 TRBV30 TRBD1 CAWSPRGAGGKVNTEAFF TGTGCCTGGAGTCCACGCGGGGCAGGGGGTAAGGTGAACACTGAAGCTTTCTTT
TRBJ2-1 few 16 TRBV10-3 TRBD2 CAIRTPGLADDNEQFF TGTGCCATCAGAACCCCGGGACTAGCGGACGACAATGAGCAGTTCTTC
TRBJ2-7 few 14 TRBV19 . CASSMVGELYEQYF TGTGCCAGTAGTATGGTCGGGGAGCTCTACGAGCAGTACTTC
TRBJ2-3 . 13 TRBV29-1 . CSVGGAITDTQYF TGCAGCGTTGGGGGGGCCATAACAGATACGCAGTATTTT
TRBJ2-5 . 15 TRBV5-4 TRBD2 CASSLDLAGQETQYF TGTGCCAGCAGCTTGGACCTAGCGGGGCAAGAGACCCAGTACTTC
TRBJ2-1 . 14 TRBV27 . CASSPRRFNNEQFF TGTGCCAGCAGTCCCCGGAGATTTAACAATGAGCAGTTCTTC
TRBJ2-7 . 14 TRBV7-9 TRBD2 CASSLAGLAYEQYF TGTGCCAGCAGCTTAGCTGGACTAGCCTACGAGCAGTACTTC
TRBJ2-4 . 13 TRBV6-1 TRBD2 CASMAREWDIQYF TGTGCCAGCATGGCGCGGGAGTGGGACATTCAGTACTTC
TRBJ2-2 few 14 TRBV7-3 . CASSFGVFTGELFF TGTGCCAGCAGCTTTGGAGTTTTTACCGGGGAGCTGTTTTTT
TRBJ2-1 few 17 TRBV30 TRBD2 CAWSVLGTSGTYNEQFF TGTGCCTGGAGTGTACTCGGGACTAGCGGGACCTACAATGAGCAGTTCTTC
TRBJ1-5 . 11 TRBV20-1 . CSARRPKPQHF TGCAGTGCTAGGAGACCGAAGCCCCAGCATTTT
TRBJ2-1 . 13 TRBV5-4 . CASSPPTSNEQFF TGTGCCAGCAGCCCTCCGACCTCGAATGAGCAGTTCTTC
TRBJ1-1 . 13 TRBV7-3 . CASSSHGGTEAFF TGTGCCAGCAGCTCCCACGGGGGCACTGAAGCTTTCTTT
TRBJ1-1 few 14 TRBV30 TRBD1 CAWSVKGADTEAFF TGTGCCTGGAGTGTAAAGGGGGCAGACACTGAAGCTTTCTTT
TRBJ1-3 . 13 TRBV30 . CAWSLFSGNTIYF TGTGCCTGGAGTCTCTTTTCTGGAAACACCATATATTTT
TRBJ2-1 . 12 TRBV18 . CASYSSYNEQFF TGTGCCAGCTATTCCTCCTACAATGAGCAGTTCTTC
TRBJ2-3 . 13 TRBV11-2 . CGSSRGGVDTQYF TGTGGCTCGTCTAGGGGCGGGGTTGATACGCAGTATTTT
TRBJ1-1 . 15 TRBV28 . CASSLIGREITEAFF TGTGCCAGCAGTTTAATCGGCAGGGAAATCACTGAAGCTTTCTTT
TRBJ1-1 once 14 TRBV30 TRBD1 CAWSQKETGGRAFF TGTGCCTGGAGCCAAAAGGAAACAGGGGGCAGAGCTTTCTTT
TRBJ1-1 few 13 TRBV29-1 . CSVEKGMNTEAFF TGCAGCGTTGAGAAGGGAATGAACACTGAAGCTTTCTTT